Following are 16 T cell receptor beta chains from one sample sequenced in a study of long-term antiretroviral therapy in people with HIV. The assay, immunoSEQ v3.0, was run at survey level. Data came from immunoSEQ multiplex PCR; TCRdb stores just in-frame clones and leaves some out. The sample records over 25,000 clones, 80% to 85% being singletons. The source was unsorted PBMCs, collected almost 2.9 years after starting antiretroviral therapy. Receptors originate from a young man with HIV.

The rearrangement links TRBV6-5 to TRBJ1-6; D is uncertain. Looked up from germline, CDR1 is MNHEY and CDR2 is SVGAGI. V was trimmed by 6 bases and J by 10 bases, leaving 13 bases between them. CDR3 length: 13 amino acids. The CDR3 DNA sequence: TGTGCCAGCAGACGCATCTTGACCTCACCCCTCCACTTT. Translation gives CASRRILTSPLHF.

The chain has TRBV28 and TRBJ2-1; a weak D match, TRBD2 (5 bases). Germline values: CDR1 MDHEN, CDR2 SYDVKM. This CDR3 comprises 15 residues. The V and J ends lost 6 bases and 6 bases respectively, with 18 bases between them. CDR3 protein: CASRSPTLATNEQFF. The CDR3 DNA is TGTGCCAGCAGATCCCCAACCTTAGCGACCAATGAGCAGTTCTTC.

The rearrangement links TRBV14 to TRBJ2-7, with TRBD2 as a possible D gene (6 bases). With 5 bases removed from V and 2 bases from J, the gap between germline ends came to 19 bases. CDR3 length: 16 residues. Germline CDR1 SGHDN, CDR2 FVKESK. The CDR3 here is CASSGGMGGRAYEQYF. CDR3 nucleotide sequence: TGTGCCAGCAGCGGAGGCATGGGAGGCAGGGCCTACGAGCAGTACTTC.

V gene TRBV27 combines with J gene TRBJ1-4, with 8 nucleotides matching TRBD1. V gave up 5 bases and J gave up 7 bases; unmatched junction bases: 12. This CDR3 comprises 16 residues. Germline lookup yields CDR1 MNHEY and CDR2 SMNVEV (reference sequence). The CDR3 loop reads CASSPRTGRGVEKLFF. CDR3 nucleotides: TGTGCCAGCAGTCCTCGGACAGGGCGTGGAGTTGAAAAACTGTTTTTT. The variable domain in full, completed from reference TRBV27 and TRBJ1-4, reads EAQVTQNPRYLITVTGKKLTVTCSQNMNHEYMSWYRQDPGLGLRQIYYSMNVEVTDKGDVPEGYKVSRKEKRNFPLILESPSPNQTSLYFCASSPRTGRGVEKLFFGSGTQLSVL.

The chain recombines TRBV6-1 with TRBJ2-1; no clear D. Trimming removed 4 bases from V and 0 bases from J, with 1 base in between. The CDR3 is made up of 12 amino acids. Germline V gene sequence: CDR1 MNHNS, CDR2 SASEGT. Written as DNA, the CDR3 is TGTGCCAGCAGTGGCTCCTACAATGAGCAGTTCTTC. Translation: CASSGSYNEQFF.

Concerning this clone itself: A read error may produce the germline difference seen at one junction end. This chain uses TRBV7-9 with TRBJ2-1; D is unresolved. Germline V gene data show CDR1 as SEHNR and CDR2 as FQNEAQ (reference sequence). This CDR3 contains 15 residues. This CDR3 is CASSLVPHFYDEQFF. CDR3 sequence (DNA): TGTGCCAGCAGCTTAGTCCCCCATTTCTACGATGAGCAGTTCTTC.

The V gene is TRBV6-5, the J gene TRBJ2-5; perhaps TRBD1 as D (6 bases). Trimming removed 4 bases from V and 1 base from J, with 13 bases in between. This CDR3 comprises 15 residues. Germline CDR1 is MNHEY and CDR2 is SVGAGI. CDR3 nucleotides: TGTGCCAGCAGTTCCGGACAGCGTCCCCAAGAGACCCAGTACTTC. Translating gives CASSSGQRPQETQYF.

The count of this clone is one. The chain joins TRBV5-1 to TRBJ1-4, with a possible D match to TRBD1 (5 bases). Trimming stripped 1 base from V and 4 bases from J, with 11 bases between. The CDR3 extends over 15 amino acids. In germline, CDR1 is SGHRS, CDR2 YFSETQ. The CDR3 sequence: CASSLLGDGNEKLFF. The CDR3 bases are TGCGCCAGCAGCTTGCTTGGGGACGGTAATGAAAAACTGTTTTTT.

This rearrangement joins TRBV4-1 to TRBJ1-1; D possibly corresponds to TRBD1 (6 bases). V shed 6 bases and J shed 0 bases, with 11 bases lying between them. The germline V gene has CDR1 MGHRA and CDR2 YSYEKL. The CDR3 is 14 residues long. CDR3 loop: CASRQQGLNTEAFF. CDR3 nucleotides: TGCGCCAGCAGGCAACAGGGACTGAACACTGAAGCTTTCTTT.

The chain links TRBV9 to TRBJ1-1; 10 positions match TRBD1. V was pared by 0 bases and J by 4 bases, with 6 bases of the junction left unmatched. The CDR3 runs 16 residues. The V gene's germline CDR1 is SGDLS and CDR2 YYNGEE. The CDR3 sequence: CASSVGPGQGLTEAFF. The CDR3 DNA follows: TGTGCCAGCAGCGTAGGCCCGGGACAGGGGCTCACTGAAGCTTTCTTT.

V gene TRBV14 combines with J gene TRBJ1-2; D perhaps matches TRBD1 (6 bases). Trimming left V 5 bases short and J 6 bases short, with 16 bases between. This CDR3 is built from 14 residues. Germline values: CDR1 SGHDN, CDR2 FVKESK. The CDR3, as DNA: TGTGCCAGCAGCTTCTTACAGGGTTCCCATGGCTACACCTTC. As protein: CASSFLQGSHGYTF.

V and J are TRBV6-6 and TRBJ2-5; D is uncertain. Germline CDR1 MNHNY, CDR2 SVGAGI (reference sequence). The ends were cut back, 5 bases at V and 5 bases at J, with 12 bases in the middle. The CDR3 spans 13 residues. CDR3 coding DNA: TGTGCCAGCAGTACCGTGCTCGGGGAGACCCAGTACTTC. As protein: CASSTVLGETQYF.

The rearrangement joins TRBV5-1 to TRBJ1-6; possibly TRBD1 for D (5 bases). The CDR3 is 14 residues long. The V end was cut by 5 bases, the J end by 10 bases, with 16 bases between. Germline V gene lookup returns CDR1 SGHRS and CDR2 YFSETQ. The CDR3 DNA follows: TGCGCCAGCAGACCGGGACCGACGGGATCACCCCTCCACTTT. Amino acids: CASRPGPTGSPLHF.

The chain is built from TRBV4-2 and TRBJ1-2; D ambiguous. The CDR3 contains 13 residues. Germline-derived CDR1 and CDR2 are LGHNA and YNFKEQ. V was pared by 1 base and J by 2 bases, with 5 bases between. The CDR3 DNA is TGTGCCAGCAGCCAAGCAGTCAACTATGGCTACACCTTC. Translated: CASSQAVNYGYTF.

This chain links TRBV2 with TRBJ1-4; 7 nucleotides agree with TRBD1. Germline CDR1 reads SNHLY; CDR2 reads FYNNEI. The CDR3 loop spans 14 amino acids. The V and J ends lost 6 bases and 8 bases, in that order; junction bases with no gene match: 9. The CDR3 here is CASRHRGFNEKLFF. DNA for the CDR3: TGTGCCAGCAGACACAGGGGCTTTAACGAAAAACTGTTTTTT.

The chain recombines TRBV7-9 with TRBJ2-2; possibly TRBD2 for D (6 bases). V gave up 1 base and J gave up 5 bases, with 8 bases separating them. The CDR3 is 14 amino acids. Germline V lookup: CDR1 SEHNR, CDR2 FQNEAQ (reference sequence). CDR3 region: CASSLVAGTGELFF. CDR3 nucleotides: TGTGCCAGCAGCTTAGTCGCGGGGACCGGGGAGCTGTTTTTT.